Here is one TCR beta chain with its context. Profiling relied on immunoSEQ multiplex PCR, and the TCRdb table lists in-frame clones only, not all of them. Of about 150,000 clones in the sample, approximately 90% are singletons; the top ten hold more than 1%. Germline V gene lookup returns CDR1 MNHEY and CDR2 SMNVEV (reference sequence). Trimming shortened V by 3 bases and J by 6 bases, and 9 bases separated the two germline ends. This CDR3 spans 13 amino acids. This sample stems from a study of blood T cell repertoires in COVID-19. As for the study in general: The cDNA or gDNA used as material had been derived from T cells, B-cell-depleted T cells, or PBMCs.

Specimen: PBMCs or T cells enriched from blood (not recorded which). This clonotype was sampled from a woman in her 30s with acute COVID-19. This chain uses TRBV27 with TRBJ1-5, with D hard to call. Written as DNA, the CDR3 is TGTGCCAGCAGTTTTTCTTTTTCTCAGCCCCAGCATTTT. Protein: CASSFSFSQPQHF.